In this sample, the clone carrying this T cell receptor (beta chain) turned up a few times. Its matching antigen is unknown. The data were obtained in a study of T cell repertoires in cytomegalovirus infection. Study-wide context: Both a matching HLA type and CMV infection were indicated by public TCR beta signatures.

CDR1 is MDHEN, CDR2 SYDVKM, per germline. The CDR3 has 14 amino acids. V gave up 5 bases and J gave up 4 bases, with 14 bases separating them. TCRdb passed the reads through MiXCR, listing each CDR3 protein once. The profile shows approximately 110,000 distinct CDR3 sequences, around 40% of them singletons. The TCR originated in a human donor in good health (CMV status not recorded). Some clones in this sample may be carry-over from other donors' samples. The chain uses TRBV28 and TRBJ2-5, with D perhaps TRBD1 (5 bases). This specimen consisted of CD8+ T cells from cultured PBMCs, obtained from culture after CMV antigen stimulation. Here the CDR3 DNA reads TGTGCCAGCAGTCAGGGTGCCGCAGGAGAGACCCAGTACTTC. It encodes CASSQGAAGETQYF. Full variable domain (missing parts from reference TRBV28 and TRBJ2-5): DVKVTQSSRYLVKRTGEKVFLECVQDMDHENMFWYRQDPGLGLRLIYFSYDVKMKEKGDIPEGYSVSREKKERFSLILESASTNQTSMYLCASSQGAAGETQYFGPGTRLLVL.